The present T cell receptor (beta chain) was sequenced within a study of T cell clones after liver transplantation. Study in general: TCRbeta sequencing after a pre-transplant mixed lymphocyte reaction identified graft-donor-reactive clones, later tracked in post-transplant blood. Draws occurred before transplant, before withdrawal, and after complete or failed withdrawal. Study-wide points: A larger donor-reactive than third-party decline suggested partial antigen-specific deletion. Conclusions were preliminary, with small, heterogeneous patient groups.

Assay used: immunoSEQ multiplex PCR; TCRdb lists only in-frame clones, some missing. Of some 45,000 clones in the sample, just over 85% were seen once. This clone was detected once. Its antigen is currently unknown. The V gene lost 1 base and the J gene lost 2 bases, with 11 bases spanning the gap. This CDR3 has 15 residues. Per germline, CDR1 SEHNR and CDR2 FQNEAQ (reference sequence). The chain has TRBV7-9 and TRBJ1-1; a weak D match, TRBD1 (6 bases). The sequencing used CD4+ T cells from blood, collected 24 months after liver transplant. The TCR sequence derives from a human patient who received a liver transplant. Part of the T cell pool may stem from the graft donor. In DNA, the CDR3 is TGTGCCAGCAGCTTAGGCGACAGGTCTAACACTGAAGCTTTCTTT. Amino acids: CASSLGDRSNTEAFF.